This passage covers 8 T cell receptor beta chains from one sample sequenced in a study of T cell responses to AZD1222 COVID-19 vaccine. The repertoire was sequenced with immunoSEQ multiplex PCR; TCRdb's copy has only in-frame clones and lacks some. The table records around 130,000 clones, roughly nine tenths of them present only once. The sample consisted of peripheral blood, taken 28 days after the second AZD1222 dose. These receptors came from an adult who received the AZD1222 COVID-19 vaccine.

The rearrangement links TRBV2 to TRBJ1-2; a weak D match, TRBD1 (6 bases). The V end was cut by 8 bases, the J end by 4 bases, with 17 bases between. From germline, CDR1 is SNHLY and CDR2 FYNNEI. The CDR3 covers 14 residues. The CDR3 DNA follows: TGTGCCAGCTCCCCCCAACAGGGATTCTATGGCTACACCTTC. This codes for CASSPQQGFYGYTF.

This clone was counted a single time. The J gene is TRBJ2-3, the V gene TRBV27, with 8 bases lining up with TRBD1. CDR1 is MNHEY, CDR2 SMNVEV, per germline (reference sequence). The V and J ends lost 3 bases and 5 bases, in that order; junction bases with no gene match: 4. The CDR3 consists of 14 residues. Written as DNA, the CDR3 is TGTGCCAGCAGTTTCAGGGGGCGTAGAGATACGCAGTATTTT. Its protein product is CASSFRGRRDTQYF.

This clone was found once. The chain recombines TRBV7-2 with TRBJ2-3; D is unresolved. V was pared by 6 bases and J by 2 bases, with 15 bases between. The germline gives CDR1 SGHTA, CDR2 FQGNSA. This CDR3 has 15 residues. CDR3 residues: CASRGSPLITDTQYF. CDR3 bases: TGTGCCAGCAGGGGATCACCCTTAATCACAGATACGCAGTATTTT. The variable domain in full, with the rest retrieved from reference TRBV7-2 and TRBJ2-3, is GAGVSQSPSNKVTEKGKDVELRCDPISGHTALYWYRQSLGQGLEFLIYFQGNSAPDKSGLPSDRFSAERTGGSVSTLTIQRTQQEDSAVYLCASRGSPLITDTQYFGPGTRLTVL.

This chain joins TRBV3-1 (or the pseudogene TRBV3-2) and TRBJ1-3; D perhaps matches TRBD1 (6 bases). The CDR3 extends over 15 amino acids. V was shortened by 1 base and J by 0 bases, with 7 bases between the two germline ends. Germline V gene data show CDR1 as LGHDT and CDR2 as YNNKEL (reference sequence). CDR3 coding DNA: TGTGCCAGCAGCCAAGGGACAGCCTCTGGAAACACCATATATTTT. Amino acids: CASSQGTASGNTIYF.

V is TRBV4-3 and J is TRBJ1-2; D ambiguous. Looked up from germline, CDR1 is LGHNA and CDR2 is YSLEER. Trimming removed 0 bases from V and 6 bases from J, with 11 bases in between. CDR3 length: 14 amino acids. The CDR3 sequence: CASSQDGRNNGYTF. CDR3 nucleotide sequence: TGCGCCAGCAGCCAAGATGGCAGGAACAATGGCTACACCTTC.

The genes are TRBV3-1 (or the pseudogene TRBV3-2) and TRBJ2-1; D is unresolved. CDR1 and CDR2 from the germline V gene are LGHDT and YNNKEL (reference sequence). Trimming shortened V by 4 bases and J by 7 bases, and 14 bases separated the two germline ends. CDR3 size: 14 residues. Here the CDR3 reads CASSPTPTRNEQFF. CDR3 nucleotide sequence: TGTGCCAGCAGCCCTACTCCAACTCGGAATGAGCAGTTCTTC.

This rearrangement joins TRBV2 to TRBJ2-3; D uncertain. The CDR3 is 13 amino acids. Germline CDR1 is SNHLY and CDR2 is FYNNEI. The V and J ends lost 0 bases and 4 bases respectively, with 5 bases between them. The CDR3 here is CASSEAVSDTQYF. CDR3 coding DNA: TGTGCCAGCAGTGAAGCGGTATCAGATACGCAGTATTTT. The variable domain in full, with the rest retrieved from reference TRBV2 and TRBJ2-3, is EPEVTQTPSHQVTQMGQEVILRCVPISNHLYFYWYRQILGQKVEFLVSFYNNEISEKSEIFDDQFSVERPDGSNFTLKIRSTKLEDSAMYFCASSEAVSDTQYFGPGTRLTVL.

The genes are TRBV5-1 and TRBJ2-1, with 7 bases aligning to TRBD1. The CDR3 length is 14 residues. The ends lost 8 bases at V and 10 bases at J; junction bases unmatched: 15. Germline-derived CDR1 and CDR2 are SGHRS and YFSETQ. For the CDR3, the DNA is TGCGCCAGTTCCCGGGACAGTGAAGGTGGGGAGCAGTTCTTC. Protein sequence: CASSRDSEGGEQFF.